This passage covers 10 T cell receptor beta chains from one sample sequenced in a study of neurological immune-mediated disorders. TCRdb reanalysed the 5' RACE reads using MiXCR and keeps one entry per CDR3 protein. In the table there are approximately 58,000 distinct CDR3 sequences, approximately 10% of which are singletons. Input material: PBMCs. Source of these receptors: a man between 60 and 75 years old in good health.

This clonotype was counted at least ten times. This chain uses TRBV5-6 with TRBJ1-5, with 12 nucleotides matching TRBD1. The CDR3 runs 17 residues. Germline CDR1 reads SGHDT; CDR2 reads YYEEEE. The V segment lost 0 bases and the J segment 5 bases; nucleotides outside the gene matches: 6. CDR3: CASSLAGTGGEDQPQHF. The CDR3 nucleotides are TGTGCCAGCAGCTTGGCCGGGACAGGGGGCGAGGATCAGCCCCAGCATTTT.

There are many counts of this clonotype. V gene TRBV28 combines with J gene TRBJ2-7; TRBD2 matches at 12 bases. V was pared by 6 bases and J by 0 bases, with 6 bases of the junction left unmatched. The CDR3 contains 16 residues. Germline V gene sequence: CDR1 MDHEN, CDR2 SYDVKM. CDR3 sequence reads: CASSQLAGGNSYEQYF. The CDR3 DNA is TGTGCCAGCAGCCAACTAGCGGGGGGAAACTCCTACGAGCAGTACTTC.

This clonotype was counted between two and nine times. This sequence joins TRBV6-5 and TRBJ1-1; D ambiguous. The V end was cut by 4 bases, the J end by 1 base, with 7 bases between. CDR1 is MNHEY, CDR2 SVGAGI, per germline. The CDR3 covers 13 residues. The CDR3 protein is CASSWVANTEAFF. DNA of the CDR3: TGTGCCAGCAGTTGGGTGGCGAACACTGAAGCTTTCTTT.

This clonotype was recorded a few times. A much larger clone lies a single base off, so this may be a read error. The chain combines TRBV11-2 with TRBJ2-5; no clear D gene. The germline gives CDR1 SGHAT, CDR2 FQNNGV. This CDR3 comprises 15 residues. Written as DNA, the CDR3 is TGTGTCAGCAGCCTACCGACCCTCACCGGTGAGACCCAGTACTTC. Its protein product is CVSSLPTLTGETQYF. The variable domain in full, completed from reference TRBV11-2 and TRBJ2-5, reads EAGVAQSPRYKIIEKRQSVAFWCNPISGHATLYWYQQILGQGPKLLIQFQNNGVVDDSQLPKDRFSAERLKGVDSTLKIQPAKLEDSAVYLCVSSLPTLTGETQYFGPGTRLLVL.

This clonotype was counted at least ten times. The chain links TRBV28 to TRBJ2-7; no clear D. This CDR3 is 13 amino acids long. From germline, CDR1 is MDHEN and CDR2 SYDVKM. The V and J ends lost 4 bases and 1 base respectively, with 8 bases between them. In DNA form, the CDR3 reads TGTGCCAGCAGTTCCGCGCAATCCTACGAGCAGTACTTC. It is translated as CASSSAQSYEQYF.

This clonotype was seen repeatedly, ten times or more. This rearrangement joins TRBV20-1 to TRBJ1-2, with 7 bases lining up with TRBD1. The germline gives CDR1 DFQATT, CDR2 SNEGSKA (reference sequence). CDR3 length equals 12 residues. Trimming removed 6 bases from V and 6 bases from J; junction bases left unmatched: 7. For the CDR3, the DNA is TGCAGTGCGCAGACAGGGAACCATGGCTACACCTTC. Residues: CSAQTGNHGYTF.

This clonotype showed up many times. The rearrangement links TRBV20-1 to TRBJ1-1; weak D call: TRBD1 (6 bases). The CDR3 covers 13 residues. Trimming took off 4 bases at V and 8 bases at J, with 17 bases between the two ends. CDR1 DFQATT and CDR2 SNEGSKA come from the germline V gene (reference sequence). CDR3 loop: CSAIEVGAIEAFF. CDR3 nucleotides: TGCAGTGCTATAGAGGTGGGGGCGATCGAAGCTTTCTTT.

This clonotype was observed many times. The chain carries TRBV4-2 and TRBJ1-2; no clear D gene. The CDR3 is 14 residues long. Germline V CDR1 and CDR2: LGHNA, YNFKEQ. Trimming removed 0 bases from V and 4 bases from J, with 9 bases in between. The CDR3: CASSQDRVSYGYTF. The CDR3 DNA reads TGTGCCAGCAGCCAAGATCGTGTCAGCTATGGCTACACCTTC.

The sample holds many counts of this clonotype. This chain connects TRBV6-2 or TRBV6-3 to TRBJ1-2; D unclear. This CDR3 comprises 14 residues. Per germline, CDR1 MNHEY and CDR2 SVGEGT. Trimming cost V 8 bases and J 0 bases, with 13 bases left between them. The CDR3 nucleotides are TGTGCCAGCGCCGTGGCAGTAGCTAACTATGGCTACACCTTC. Its translation is CASAVAVANYGYTF.

Comments on this clonotype: This CDR3 fails to terminate in the conserved phenylalanine or tryptophan, so it likely reflects a read error. The rearrangement uses TRBV3-1 and TRBJ1-1, with D unresolved. CDR1 is LGHDT, CDR2 YNNKEL, per germline (reference sequence). The CDR3 loop spans 13 amino acids. Trimming shortened V by 5 bases and J by 5 bases, and 12 bases separated the two germline ends. The CDR3 DNA reads TGTGCCAGCAGCTTTGTGGCCCGAACTGAAGCTTTCTCT. This gives the protein CASSFVARTEAFS.